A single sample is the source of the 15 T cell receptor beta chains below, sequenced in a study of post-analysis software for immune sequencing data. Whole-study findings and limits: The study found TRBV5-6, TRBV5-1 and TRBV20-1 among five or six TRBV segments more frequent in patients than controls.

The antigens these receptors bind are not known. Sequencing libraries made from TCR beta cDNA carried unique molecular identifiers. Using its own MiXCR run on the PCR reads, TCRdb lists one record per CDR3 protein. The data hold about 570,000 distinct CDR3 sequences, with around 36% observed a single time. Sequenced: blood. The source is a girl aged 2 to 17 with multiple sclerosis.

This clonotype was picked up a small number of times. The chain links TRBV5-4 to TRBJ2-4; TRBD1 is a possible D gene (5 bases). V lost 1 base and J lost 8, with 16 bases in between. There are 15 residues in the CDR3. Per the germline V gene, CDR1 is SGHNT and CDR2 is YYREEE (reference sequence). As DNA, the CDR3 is TGTGCCAGCAGCTTGAGTAGGGGCGACAATGACATTCAGTACTTC. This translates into CASSLSRGDNDIQYF. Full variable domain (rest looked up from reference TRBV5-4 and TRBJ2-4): ETGVTQSPTHLIKTRGQQVTLRCSSQSGHNTVSWYQQALGQGPQFIFQYYREEENGRGNFPPRFSGLQFPNYSSELNVNALELDDSALYLCASSLSRGDNDIQYFGAGTRLSVL.

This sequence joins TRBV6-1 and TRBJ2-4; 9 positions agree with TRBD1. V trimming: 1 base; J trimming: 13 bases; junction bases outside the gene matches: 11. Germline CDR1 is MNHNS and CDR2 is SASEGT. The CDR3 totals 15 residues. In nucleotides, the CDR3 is TGTGCCAGCAGTGAAGGGGACAGGGAACGCAATGAGCAGTACTTC. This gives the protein CASSEGDRERNEQYF.

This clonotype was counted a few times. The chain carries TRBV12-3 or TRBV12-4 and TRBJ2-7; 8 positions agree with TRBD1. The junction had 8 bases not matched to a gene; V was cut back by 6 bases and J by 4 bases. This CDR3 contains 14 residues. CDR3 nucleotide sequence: TGTGCCAGCAGCCCACGGACAGGGTTTTACGAGCAGTACTTC. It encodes CASSPRTGFYEQYF.

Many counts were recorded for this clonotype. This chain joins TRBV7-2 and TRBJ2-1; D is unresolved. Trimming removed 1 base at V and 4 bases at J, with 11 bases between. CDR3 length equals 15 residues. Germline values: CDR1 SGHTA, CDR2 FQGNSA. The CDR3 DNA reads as TGTGCCAGCAGCTTAGTGACGCCACCATACAATGAGCAGTTCTTC. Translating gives CASSLVTPPYNEQFF. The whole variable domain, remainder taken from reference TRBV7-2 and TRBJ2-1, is GAGVSQSPSNKVTEKGKDVELRCDPISGHTALYWYRQSLGQGLEFLIYFQGNSAPDKSGLPSDRFSAERTGGSVSTLTIQRTQQEDSAVYLCASSLVTPPYNEQFFGPGTRLTVL.

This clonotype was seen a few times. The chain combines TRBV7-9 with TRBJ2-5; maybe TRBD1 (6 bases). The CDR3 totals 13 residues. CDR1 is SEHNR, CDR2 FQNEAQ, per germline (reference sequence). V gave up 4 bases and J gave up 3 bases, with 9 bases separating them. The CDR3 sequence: CASSSWDKETQYF. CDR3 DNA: TGTGCCAGCAGCTCTTGGGACAAAGAGACCCAGTACTTC.

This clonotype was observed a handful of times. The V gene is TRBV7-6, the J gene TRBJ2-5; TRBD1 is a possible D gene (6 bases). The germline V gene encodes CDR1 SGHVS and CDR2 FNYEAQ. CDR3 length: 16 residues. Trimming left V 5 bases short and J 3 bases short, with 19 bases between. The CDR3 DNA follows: TGTGCCAGCAGCCCACTAGACAGGTTCGACGAAGAGACCCAGTACTTC. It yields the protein CASSPLDRFDEETQYF.

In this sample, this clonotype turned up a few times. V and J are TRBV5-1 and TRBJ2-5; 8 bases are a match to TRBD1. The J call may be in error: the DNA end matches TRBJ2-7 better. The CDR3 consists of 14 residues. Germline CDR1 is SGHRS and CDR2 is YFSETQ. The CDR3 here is CASSGGQVVGEQYF. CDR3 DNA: TGCGCCAGCAGCGGGGGACAGGTAGTAGGCGAGCAGTACTTC.

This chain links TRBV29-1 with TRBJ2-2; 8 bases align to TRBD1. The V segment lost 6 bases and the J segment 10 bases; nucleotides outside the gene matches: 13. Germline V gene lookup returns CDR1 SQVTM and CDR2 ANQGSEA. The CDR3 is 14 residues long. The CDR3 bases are TGCAGCGTACTCTCCCCCCAGACAGGGGAGGAGCTGTTTTTT. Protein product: CSVLSPQTGEELFF.

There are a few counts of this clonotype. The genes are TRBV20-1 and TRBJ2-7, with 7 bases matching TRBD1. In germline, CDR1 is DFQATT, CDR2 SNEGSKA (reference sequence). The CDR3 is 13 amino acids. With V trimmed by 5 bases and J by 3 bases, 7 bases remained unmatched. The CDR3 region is CSASHRGNYEQYF. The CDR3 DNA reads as TGCAGTGCTTCCCACAGGGGAAACTACGAGCAGTACTTC.

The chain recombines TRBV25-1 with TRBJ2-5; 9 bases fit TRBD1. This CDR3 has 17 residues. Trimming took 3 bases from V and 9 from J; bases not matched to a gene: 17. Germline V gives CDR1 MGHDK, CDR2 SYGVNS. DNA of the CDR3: TGTGCCAGCAGTGACCCCGGACAGGGGCAACTAACTAGCCCCCAGTACTTC. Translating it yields CASSDPGQGQLTSPQYF.

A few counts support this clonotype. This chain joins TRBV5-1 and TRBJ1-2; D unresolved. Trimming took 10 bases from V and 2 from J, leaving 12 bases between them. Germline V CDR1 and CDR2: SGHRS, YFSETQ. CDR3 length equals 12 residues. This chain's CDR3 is CASSTRNYGYTF. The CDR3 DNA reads TGCGCCTCATCCACAAGAAACTATGGCTACACCTTC.

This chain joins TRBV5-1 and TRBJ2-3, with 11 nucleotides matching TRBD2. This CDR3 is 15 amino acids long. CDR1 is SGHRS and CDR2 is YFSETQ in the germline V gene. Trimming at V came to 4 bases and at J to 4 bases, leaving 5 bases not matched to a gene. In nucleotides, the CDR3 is TGCGCCAGCAGCGACGGGACTAGCGGACCAGATACGCAGTATTTT. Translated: CASSDGTSGPDTQYF.

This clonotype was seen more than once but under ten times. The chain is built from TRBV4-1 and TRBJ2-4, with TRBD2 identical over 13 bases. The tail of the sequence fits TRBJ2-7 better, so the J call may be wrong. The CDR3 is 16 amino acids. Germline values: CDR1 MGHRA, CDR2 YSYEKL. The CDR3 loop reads CASSQGTSGASYEQYF. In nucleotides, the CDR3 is TGCGCCAGCAGCCAGGGGACTAGCGGGGCCTCCTACGAGCAGTACTTC.

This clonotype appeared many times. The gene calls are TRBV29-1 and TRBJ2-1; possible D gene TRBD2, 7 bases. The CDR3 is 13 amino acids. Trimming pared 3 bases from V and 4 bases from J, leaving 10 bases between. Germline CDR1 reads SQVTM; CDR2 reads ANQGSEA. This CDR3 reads CSVDGGQYNEQFF. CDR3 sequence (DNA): TGCAGCGTTGACGGGGGGCAGTACAATGAGCAGTTCTTC.

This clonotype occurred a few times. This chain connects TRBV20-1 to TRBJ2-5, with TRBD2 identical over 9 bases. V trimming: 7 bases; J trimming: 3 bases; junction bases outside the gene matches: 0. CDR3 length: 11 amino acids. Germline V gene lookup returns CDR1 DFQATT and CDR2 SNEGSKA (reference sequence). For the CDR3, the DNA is TGCAGTGGACTAGCGGAAGAGACCCAGTACTTC. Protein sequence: CSGLAEETQYF.